There are a few counts of the clone carrying this T cell receptor (beta chain). No antigen is known for it. This specimen comes from a study of breast tumors, draining lymph nodes, adjacent tissues. Study results and caveats: Tumor and nontumor repertoires were significantly more similar in luminal-like than in basal-like breast cancer. Tumor repertoires ranked between lymph nodes and nontumor tissue in diversity, with V and J gene preferences. Data only fit, rather than demonstrated, lymph node origin of most tumor T cells.

Samples came from axillary lymph nodes draining the breast cancer. MiXCR was run by TCRdb on the multiplex PCR reads, yielding one entry per CDR3 protein. The data show around 130,000 distinct CDR3 sequences, around 20% seen once. Germline CDR1 is SGHNT and CDR2 is YYREEE (reference sequence). Trimming took 2 bases from V and 0 from J, leaving 11 bases between them. The CDR3 loop spans 15 amino acids. The sequenced sample consisted of axillary lymph node tissue. This clonotype was sampled from a female donor with breast cancer. Some clones in this sample may be carry-over from other donors' samples. The V call is TRBV5-4, the J call TRBJ1-1; no clear D gene. CDR3 sequence: CASSFGSEMNTEAFF. The CDR3 DNA follows: TGTGCCAGCAGCTTCGGGTCCGAGATGAACACTGAAGCTTTCTTT.